This TCR beta chain was captured by sequencing in a study of shared clonotypes between healthy human individuals. The CDR3 is 13 residues long. Germline assignment: CDR1 KGHSH and CDR2 LQKENI. The V and J ends lost 3 bases and 5 bases respectively, with 11 bases between them. TCRdb's copy holds only in-frame clones and misses some; the assay was immunoSEQ multiplex PCR. The sample records fewer than 600,000 clones, 79% being singletons. The source of this sequence is a woman in her 40s in good health. Some clones in this sample may be carry-over from other donors' samples. Sequenced material: PBMCs. The genes are TRBV18 and TRBJ2-7; no clear D. The CDR3 DNA is TGTGCCAGCTCACCCGAGAGGTTCCACGAGCAGTACTTC. Translated: CASSPERFHEQYF.